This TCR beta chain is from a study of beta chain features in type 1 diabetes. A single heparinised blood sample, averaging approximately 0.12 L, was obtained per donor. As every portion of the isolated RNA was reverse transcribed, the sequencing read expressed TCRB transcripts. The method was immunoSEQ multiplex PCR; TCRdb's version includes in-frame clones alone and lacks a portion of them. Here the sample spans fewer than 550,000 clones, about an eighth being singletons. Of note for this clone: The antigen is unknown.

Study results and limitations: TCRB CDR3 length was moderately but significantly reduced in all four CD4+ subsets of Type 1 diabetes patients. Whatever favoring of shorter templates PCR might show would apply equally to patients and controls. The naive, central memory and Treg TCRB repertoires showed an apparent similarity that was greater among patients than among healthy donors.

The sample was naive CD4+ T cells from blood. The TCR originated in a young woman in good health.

This CDR3 is CASSPTSSGGRETQYF. Written as DNA, the CDR3 is TGTGCCAGCAGCCCCACCTCTAGCGGGGGCCGAGAGACCCAGTACTTC. V usage is TRBV7-9 and J usage is TRBJ2-5; 10 bases match TRBD2. J lost 4 bases, V lost 5 bases, and 10 bases had no gene match. The CDR3 sequence is 16 residues long. Germline-derived CDR1 and CDR2 are SEHNR and FQNEAQ (reference sequence).